What follows are 6 T cell receptor beta chains derived from one specimen sequenced in a study of blood T cell repertoires in COVID-19. Repertoires were generated with immunoSEQ multiplex PCR, while TCRdb's copy carries only in-frame clones and drops some. The data hold about 110,000 clones, with around 82% observed a single time. The sequenced sample was peripheral blood. The receptors come from a human donor in a cohort sampled during active or convalescent COVID-19.

This chain connects TRBV5-4 to TRBJ2-7; 7 bases match TRBD2. The J segment lost 1 base and the V segment lost 4 bases, leaving 8 bases of the junction unmatched. Germline CDR1 SGHNT, CDR2 YYREEE (reference sequence). The CDR3 spans 15 residues. The CDR3 is CASSPAERDSYEQYF. CDR3 DNA: TGTGCCAGCAGCCCTGCAGAGCGGGATTCCTACGAGCAGTACTTC.

The chain couples TRBV28 to TRBJ1-5, with 10 bases fitting TRBD1. The V segment lost 4 bases and the J segment 0 bases; nucleotides outside the gene matches: 3. CDR1 and CDR2 from the germline V gene are MDHEN and SYDVKM. The CDR3 runs to 16 residues. The CDR3 is CASSWTGGISNQPQHF. The CDR3 DNA reads TGTGCCAGCAGTTGGACAGGGGGTATTAGCAATCAGCCCCAGCATTTT.

J is TRBJ2-7 and V is TRBV14, with no clear D. In germline, CDR1 is SGHDN, CDR2 FVKESK. The CDR3 sequence is 12 residues long. Trimming left V 1 base short and J 3 bases short, with 4 bases between. The CDR3 is CASSQALYEQYF. The CDR3 DNA follows: TGTGCCAGCAGCCAAGCCCTCTACGAGCAGTACTTC. Based on the CDR3 plus reference TRBV14 and TRBJ2-7, the full variable domain is EAGVTQFPSHSVIEKGQTVTLRCDPISGHDNLYWYRRVMGKEIKFLLHFVKESKQDESGMPNNRFLAERTGGTYSTLKVQPAELEDSGVYFCASSQALYEQYFGPGTRLTVT.

V usage is TRBV5-4 and J usage is TRBJ2-3; possibly TRBD2 for D (6 bases). The CDR3 loop spans 14 amino acids. CDR1 and CDR2 (germline): SGHNT, YYREEE (reference sequence). Trimming removed 4 bases from V and 1 base from J, with 10 bases in between. The CDR3 DNA sequence: TGTGCCAGCAGCGTTAGCGGACGCACAGATACGCAGTATTTT. Its protein product is CASSVSGRTDTQYF.

V gene TRBV6-2 or TRBV6-3 combines with J gene TRBJ2-7; 8 nucleotides match TRBD1. From germline, CDR1 is MNHEY and CDR2 SVGEGT. The ends lost 3 bases at V and 5 bases at J; junction bases unmatched: 12. This CDR3 spans 16 amino acids. The CDR3 protein is CASSYSDRAYGDEQYF. The CDR3 nucleotides read TGTGCCAGCAGTTATTCGGACAGGGCCTATGGAGACGAGCAGTACTTC.

This chain uses TRBV6-5 with TRBJ1-4, with 8 bases identical to TRBD1. The trim removed 6 bases at V and 3 bases at J, leaving 6 bases unmatched. Germline values: CDR1 MNHEY, CDR2 SVGAGI. The CDR3 length is 15 residues. CDR3 loop: CASSSSGQANEKLFF. CDR3 sequence (DNA): TGTGCCAGCAGCAGCTCGGGACAGGCTAATGAAAAACTGTTTTTT.